A single sample is the source of the 24 T cell receptor beta chains below, sequenced in a study of human T cells and chemical hapten exposure. Time point noted: patch test 1, 2 weeks after DPC sensitization. Treatment in this sample: therapeutic diphenylcyclopropenone sensitization with weekly scalp DPC. TCRdb re-analysed the RACE reads in MiXCR, keeping a single row per CDR3 protein. The sample holds 75,000 to 90,000 distinct CDR3 sequences, about 11% seen once. The material was whole blood, obtained in connection with sensitization to the hapten diphenylcyclopropenone (DPC). All receptors come from a woman aged 55-69 years with alopecia areata. Some clones in this sample may be carry-over from other donors' samples.

At least ten counts were recorded for this clonotype. This rearrangement joins TRBV9 to TRBJ2-3; 10 nucleotides align to TRBD2. CDR3 length equals 16 residues. CDR1 and CDR2 from the germline V gene are SGDLS and YYNGEE. Unmatched junction bases numbered 6, after V lost 4 bases and J lost 1 base. Here the CDR3 DNA reads TGTGCCAGCAGCTGGAGCGGGGGGGATGGCACAGATACGCAGTATTTT. Its translation: CASSWSGGDGTDTQYF.

This clonotype was recorded many times. The chain links TRBV29-1 to TRBJ1-5; D not certain. This CDR3 comprises 14 residues. V was shortened by 4 bases and J by 1 base, with 11 bases between the two germline ends. The germline CDR1 and CDR2 sequences are SQVTM and ANQGSEA. The CDR3 sequence is CSVGEGPSNQPQHF. In nucleotides, the CDR3 is TGCAGCGTTGGAGAAGGTCCCAGCAATCAGCCCCAGCATTTT. Complete variable domain (other parts from reference TRBV29-1 and TRBJ1-5): SAVISQKPSRDICQRGTSLTIQCQVDSQVTMMFWYRQQPGQSLTLIATANQGSEATYESGFVIDKFPISRPNLTFSTLTVSNMSPEDSSIYLCSVGEGPSNQPQHFGDGTRLSIL.

The rearrangement links TRBV4-2 to TRBJ2-1; 7 bases agree with TRBD1. The ends lost 2 bases at V and 8 bases at J; junction bases unmatched: 9. The CDR3 consists of 15 residues. Germline CDR1 LGHNA, CDR2 YNFKEQ. CDR3: CASSQLETGSHEQFF. The CDR3 DNA follows: TGTGCCAGCAGCCAATTGGAGACAGGGTCTCATGAGCAGTTCTTC.

The table lists this clonotype with many counts. V and J are TRBV7-9 and TRBJ1-1, with D possibly TRBD1 on 5 matching bases. The V end lost 5 bases, the J end lost 5 bases, and 9 bases lay between the germline ends. Germline loops: CDR1 SEHNR, CDR2 FQNEAQ (reference sequence). The CDR3 is 12 residues long. The CDR3 reads CASSRRGTEAFF. In DNA, the CDR3 is TGTGCCAGCAGCCGCCGGGGGACTGAAGCTTTCTTT.

There are a few counts of this clonotype. CDR3: CASSPGRRDASSYEQYF. The CDR3 nucleotides are TGTGCCAGCAGCCCCGGAAGGAGGGATGCGAGCTCCTACGAGCAGTACTTC. The chain is built from TRBV12-3 or TRBV12-4 and TRBJ2-7; weak D call: TRBD2 (6 bases). V was shortened by 6 bases and J by 0 bases, with 21 bases between the two germline ends. This CDR3 is built from 17 residues.

A few counts support this clonotype. This sequence joins TRBV29-1 and TRBJ2-5; D possibly corresponds to TRBD2 (6 bases). The CDR3 extends over 11 amino acids. Germline V gives CDR1 SQVTM, CDR2 ANQGSEA. CDR3: CTLGDSETQYF. CDR3 sequence (DNA): TGCACCCTGGGGGACTCGGAGACCCAGTACTTC.

This clonotype turned up a few times. This chain links TRBV7-2 with TRBJ2-7; 10 bases are a match to TRBD2. There are 15 residues in the CDR3. Germline V gene sequence: CDR1 SGHTA, CDR2 FQGNSA. The J segment lost 4 bases and the V segment lost 4 bases, leaving 7 bases of the junction unmatched. DNA for the CDR3: TGTGCCAGCAGCTCACGTTCTAGCGGGGGATACGAGCAGTACTTC. This encodes CASSSRSSGGYEQYF.

This clonotype was seen many times. V gene TRBV7-6 combines with J gene TRBJ2-7, with D possibly TRBD1 on 6 matching bases. Germline loops: CDR1 SGHVS, CDR2 FNYEAQ. V was pared by 5 bases and J by 2 bases, with 10 bases between. The CDR3 extends over 13 amino acids. CDR3 protein: CASSTGQTYEQYF. The CDR3, as DNA: TGTGCCAGCAGCACCGGACAGACCTACGAGCAGTACTTC.

This clonotype occurred many times. The chain employs TRBV7-2 and TRBJ2-5; no reliable D call. CDR1 is SGHTA, CDR2 FQGNSA, per germline. The V and J ends lost 5 bases and 2 bases respectively, with 15 bases between them. This CDR3 has 15 residues. The CDR3 sequence is CASSPYPFWQETQYF. DNA for the CDR3: TGTGCCAGCAGCCCGTACCCGTTTTGGCAAGAGACCCAGTACTTC.

This clonotype showed up just a few times. This chain connects TRBV29-1 to TRBJ1-1, with TRBD1 as a possible D gene (5 bases). Trimming removed 7 bases at V and 1 base at J, with 10 bases between. This CDR3 has 12 amino acids. The germline gives CDR1 SQVTM, CDR2 ANQGSEA. This CDR3 reads CSAGHGNTEAFF. CDR3 coding DNA: TGCAGCGCTGGACATGGGAACACTGAAGCTTTCTTT.

The sample holds many counts of this clonotype. The rearrangement links TRBV30 to TRBJ2-3, with TRBD2 matching over 11 bases. The V and J ends lost 2 bases and 5 bases, in that order; junction bases with no gene match: 3. The CDR3 runs to 14 residues. Germline-derived CDR1 and CDR2 are GTSNPN and SVGIG (reference sequence). As DNA, the CDR3 is TGTGCCTGGAGTCCTCTAGCGGGGGGAGATACGCAGTATTTT. This encodes CAWSPLAGGDTQYF.

This clonotype was detected only a few times. The V and J genes are TRBV12-3 or TRBV12-4 and TRBJ2-7; D is undetermined. Trimming shortened V by 7 bases and J by 7 bases, and 17 bases separated the two germline ends. The CDR3 is made up of 13 amino acids. The CDR3 protein is CASNKKKGDEQYF. CDR3 DNA sequence: TGTGCCAGCAACAAAAAAAAGGGTGATGAGCAGTACTTC.

This clonotype turned up a few times. The chain uses TRBV7-3 and TRBJ1-5; a possible D gene is TRBD1 (6 bases). V lost 6 bases and J 2 bases, leaving 8 bases between the germline ends. The CDR3 is 13 amino acids. Germline CDR1 SGHTA, CDR2 FQGTGA. DNA of the CDR3: TGTGCCAGCAGGGGACAACGCAATCAGCCCCAGCATTTT. Encoded protein: CASRGQRNQPQHF. The full variable domain, with the rest looked up from reference TRBV7-3 and TRBJ1-5, is GAGVSQTPSNKVTEKGKYVELRCDPISGHTALYWYRQSLGQGPEFLIYFQGTGAADDSGLPNDRFFAVRPEGSVSTLKIQRTERGDSAVYLCASRGQRNQPQHFGDGTRLSIL.

This chain connects TRBV20-1 to TRBJ1-5, with unresolved D. CDR1 and CDR2 from the germline V gene are DFQATT and SNEGSKA (reference sequence). V lost 3 bases and J 3 bases, leaving 9 bases between the germline ends. The CDR3 consists of 13 residues. This CDR3 reads CSARPDANQPQHF. Here the CDR3 DNA reads TGCAGTGCTAGGCCCGACGCCAATCAGCCCCAGCATTTT.

This clonotype was detected a few times. This chain links TRBV18 with TRBJ1-5, with 7 bases aligning to TRBD1. Germline V CDR1 and CDR2: KGHSH, LQKENI. The junction had 10 bases not matched to a gene; V was cut back by 2 bases and J by 6 bases. The CDR3 has 16 amino acids. The CDR3 here is CASSPSVEGASQPQHF. The CDR3, as DNA: TGTGCCAGCTCACCAAGTGTGGAGGGGGCAAGTCAGCCCCAGCATTTT. The whole variable domain, remainder taken from reference TRBV18 and TRBJ1-5, is NAGVMQNPRHLVRRRGQEARLRCSPMKGHSHVYWYRQLPEEGLKFMVYLQKENIIDESGMPKERFSAEFPKEGPSILRIQQVVRGDSAAYFCASSPSVEGASQPQHFGDGTRLSIL.

Only a few counts were recorded for this clonotype. The rearrangement joins TRBV5-1 to TRBJ2-3; TRBD2 might be the D (5 bases). This CDR3 spans 14 amino acids. Germline V CDR1 and CDR2: SGHRS, YFSETQ. The germline V and J ends were trimmed by 0 bases and 9 bases, with 14 bases remaining between them. CDR3 DNA sequence: TGCGCCAGCAGCTTGGTGGAAGGGAGAGAGACGCAGTATTTT. This codes for CASSLVEGRETQYF. The variable domain in full, completed from reference TRBV5-1 and TRBJ2-3, reads KAGVTQTPRYLIKTRGQQVTLSCSPISGHRSVSWYQQTPGQGLQFLFEYFSETQRNKGNFPGRFSGRQFSNSRSEMNVSTLELGDSALYLCASSLVEGRETQYFGPGTRLTVL.

This clonotype was counted only a few times. V and J are TRBV20-1 and TRBJ1-5, with TRBD1 as a possible D gene (6 bases). Trimming took off 6 bases at V and 3 bases at J, with 21 bases between the two ends. Per the germline V gene, CDR1 is DFQATT and CDR2 is SNEGSKA (reference sequence). This CDR3 region has 16 residues. The CDR3 loop reads CSALRGGAGTNQPQHF. CDR3 bases: TGCAGTGCCCTCCGGGGGGGCGCAGGGACCAATCAGCCCCAGCATTTT.

J is TRBJ1-2 and V is TRBV3-1; D uncertain. V shed 4 bases and J shed 7 bases, with 19 bases lying between them. Germline assignment: CDR1 LGHDT and CDR2 YNNKEL (reference sequence). CDR3 length: 15 amino acids. The CDR3 DNA reads as TGTGCCAGCAGCCCTCGTGGATGGCCCTGGCGTGGCTACACCTTC. Translation: CASSPRGWPWRGYTF.

The J gene is TRBJ1-5, the V gene TRBV7-2, with D uncertain. Trimming took off 3 bases at V and 0 bases at J, with 12 bases between the two ends. Germline V lookup: CDR1 SGHTA, CDR2 FQGNSA. The CDR3 is 16 amino acids. The CDR3 reads CASSFFRGDSNQPQHF. The DNA for the CDR3 is TGTGCCAGCAGCTTCTTTCGCGGGGATAGCAATCAGCCCCAGCATTTT.

This clonotype was observed a handful of times. The chain employs TRBV7-9 and TRBJ1-1, with D unclear. The CDR3 spans 13 residues. V lost 6 bases, J lost 0 bases, and 8 bases lay in between. Germline CDR1 SEHNR, CDR2 FQNEAQ (reference sequence). Written as DNA, the CDR3 is TGTGCCAGCAGGCTCCTATTGAACACTGAAGCTTTCTTT. Translation: CASRLLLNTEAFF. Full variable domain (missing parts from reference TRBV7-9 and TRBJ1-1): DTGVSQNPRHKITKRGQNVTFRCDPISEHNRLYWYRQTLGQGPEFLTYFQNEAQLEKSRLLSDRFSAERPKGSFSTLEIQRTEQGDSAMYLCASRLLLNTEAFFGQGTRLTVV.

This clonotype came up once. This chain uses TRBV12-3 or TRBV12-4 with TRBJ2-3; possibly TRBD1 for D (6 bases). This CDR3 is 16 amino acids long. The germline V and J ends were trimmed by 0 bases and 6 bases, with 16 bases remaining between them. The CDR3 reads CASSLAGASAGDTQYF. The CDR3 DNA reads TGTGCCAGCAGTTTAGCGGGGGCCTCGGCGGGCGATACGCAGTATTTT.

In its sample, this clonotype was seen many times. A junction boundary mismatches the germline segment, possibly from a read error. The chain has TRBV12-5 and TRBJ2-6; TRBD1 matches at 10 bases. Looked up from germline, CDR1 is LGHNT and CDR2 is FRNRAP. The CDR3 sequence is 15 residues long. The CDR3 loop is CASGQGVLGANVLTF. The CDR3, as DNA: TGTGCGAGTGGACAGGGGGTGCTTGGGGCCAACGTCCTGACTTTC.

The chain is built from TRBV27 and TRBJ1-4; D unclear. Trimming cost V 4 bases and J 8 bases, with 11 bases left between them. The germline CDR1 and CDR2 sequences are MNHEY and SMNVEV (reference sequence). This CDR3 is built from 13 residues. CDR3 protein: CASSSPPGEKLFF. The CDR3 DNA follows: TGTGCCAGCAGTTCGCCGCCGGGAGAAAAACTGTTTTTT.

The table lists this clonotype with many counts. The J gene is TRBJ1-2, the V gene TRBV6-5; D is unresolved. The CDR3 totals 16 residues. Trimming took 2 bases from V and 2 from J, leaving 15 bases between them. Germline values: CDR1 MNHEY, CDR2 SVGAGI. The CDR3 loop is CASSYDQAGANYGYTF. DNA for the CDR3: TGTGCCAGCAGTTACGATCAGGCAGGCGCGAACTATGGCTACACCTTC.